This TCR beta chain was sequenced in a study of cytomegalovirus exposure and HLA in healthy donors. This PCR relied on a set of 60 Vbeta primers and 13 Jbeta primers. Only in-frame clones appear in the TCRdb table, and some are missing; sequencing was by immunoSEQ multiplex PCR. The sample records 150,000 or so clones, about 80% being singletons. The V gene end was trimmed by 4 bases and the J gene end by 3 bases; junction bases not matched to a gene: 8. The CDR3 covers 16 residues. CDR1 and CDR2 (germline): LGHNA, YSLEER. This TCR was recovered from a middle-aged woman in good health and CMV-seronegative. The gene calls are TRBV4-3 and TRBJ2-1, with TRBD1 identical over 8 bases. Sequenced material: PBMCs. CDR3 sequence (DNA): TGCGCCAGCAGCCCTGTCGGGACAGGACACTACAATGAGCAGTTCTTC. This gives the protein CASSPVGTGHYNEQFF.